This T cell receptor (beta chain) was documented in a study of CD8+ T cells in alopecia areata. The CDR3 spans 19 residues. The germline gives CDR1 SGHRS, CDR2 YFSETQ. Between the trimmed V and J ends, which lost 1 base and 1 base, there was a span of 21 bases. This clone was counted between two and nine times. Its target is not known. RNA, once extracted, was reverse transcribed into cDNA for use as the sequencing template. The assay was immunoSEQ multiplex PCR, and TCRdb's table has in-frame clones only and misses some. The profile covers 110,000 or so clones, with approximately 51% appearing a single time and approximately 3.6% taken by the ten largest. General study findings and limits: Treatment with tofacitinib significantly lowered scalp clonality and reduced expanded CD8+ clones among the top 100.

The treatment is: oral pan-JAK inhibitor, 5-10 mg twice daily. Isolation of CD4+ and CD8+ T cells from PBMCs was achieved by sorting. This receptor was obtained from a human donor with alopecia areata. V gene TRBV5-1 combines with J gene TRBJ2-4; either TRBD1 or TRBD2 may supply D (6 bases each). Sequencing was performed on CD4+ T cells sorted from blood, taken at week 24, from a patient treated with tofacitinib. The CDR3 is CASSLIPSLGGPAKNIQYF. The CDR3, as DNA: TGCGCCAGCAGCTTGATACCCTCGTTAGGGGGGCCTGCCAAAAACATTCAGTACTTC.